These T cell receptor beta chains were read from a single sample in a study of beta chain features in type 1 diabetes. Sequenced by immunoSEQ multiplex PCR; TCRdb stores in-frame clones only, minus some. Here the sample spans 140,000 to 150,000 clones, more than 10% being singletons. Sequences were obtained from central memory CD4+ T cells from blood. All receptors come from a man between 18 and 35 years old with type 1 diabetes. CDR3s include the opening cysteine and the closing phenylalanine or tryptophan. D genes are given only for firm matches. Expanded clones get a size class; other rows say once, few or many, or leave the size out.

CASLQGAGQPQHF	TGTGCCAGCTTACAGGGGGCCGGGCAGCCCCAGCATTTT	TRBJ1-5	TRBD1	TRBV6-6	few
CASNPSGGRENEQFF	TGCGCCAGCAACCCTAGCGGGGGTAGAGAGAATGAGCAGTTCTTC	TRBJ2-1	TRBD2	TRBV5-1	many
CAWRRDRPYEQYF	TGTGCCTGGAGACGGGACAGGCCTTACGAGCAGTACTTC	TRBJ2-7	TRBD1	TRBV30	medium-sized
CASISTGLAKNIQYF	TGTGCCAGTATTTCGACAGGGTTAGCCAAAAACATTCAGTACTTC	TRBJ2-4	TRBD1	TRBV19	few
CASSSTGLGTEAFF	TGTGCCAGTTCCTCCACAGGGCTGGGCACTGAAGCTTTCTTT	TRBJ1-1	-	TRBV2	-
CASSLPSSGDEEQYF	TGCGCCAGCAGCTTGCCCTCGTCAGGGGATGAAGAGCAGTACTTC	TRBJ2-7	-	TRBV5-1	few
CASSHHLSGTDTQYF	TGTGCCAGCAGTCACCACCTGTCGGGCACAGATACGCAGTATTTT	TRBJ2-3	-	TRBV27	-
CSVEDPFLSNYGYTF	TGCAGCGTTGAAGACCCGTTCCTTTCTAACTATGGCTACACCTTC	TRBJ1-2	-	TRBV29-1	few
CASSSTTGRKAFF	TGTGCCAGCAGCTCCACCACAGGGAGGAAGGCTTTCTTT	TRBJ1-1	-	TRBV5-6	few
CAISESRFSPLHF	TGTGCCATCAGTGAGTCACGGTTTTCACCCCTCCACTTT	TRBJ1-6	-	TRBV10-3	many
CASSGQAGGIQYF	TGCGCCAGCAGTGGTCAGGCGGGTGGCATTCAGTACTTC	TRBJ2-4	-	TRBV10-1	-
CATSREWGSGDTEAFF	TGTGCCACCAGCAGAGAGTGGGGGTCGGGCGACACTGAAGCTTTCTTT	TRBJ1-1	-	TRBV15	-
CASSLGTGLFLGYTF	TGTGCCAGCAGCTTAGGGACAGGGCTTTTTCTTGGCTACACCTTC	TRBJ1-2	TRBD1	TRBV11-3	few
CASSLTGLSYEQYF	TGTGCCAGCAGCTTGACAGGTCTCTCCTACGAGCAGTACTTC	TRBJ2-7	-	TRBV5-6	few
CAGRLAGQPGETQYF	TGTGCCGGAAGACTAGCGGGACAACCAGGGGAGACCCAGTACTTC	TRBJ2-5	TRBD2	TRBV18	-
CASSLGGPGANVLTF	TGTGCCAGTAGTCTAGGAGGGCCAGGGGCCAACGTCCTGACTTTC	TRBJ2-6	-	TRBV19	few
CASSVDNRANTEAFF	TGTGCCAGCAGCGTAGATAACAGGGCGAACACTGAAGCTTTCTTT	TRBJ1-1	-	TRBV9	few
CATSISISLTDTQYF	TGTGCCACCAGCATCTCTATATCGTTAACAGATACGCAGTATTTT	TRBJ2-3	-	TRBV15	few
CSVRDRGLYEQYF	TGCAGCGTCCGGGACAGGGGGCTCTACGAGCAGTACTTC	TRBJ2-7	TRBD1	TRBV29-1	many
CASSRAWDTHNEQFF	TGTGCCAGTAGTAGAGCCTGGGACACACACAATGAGCAGTTCTTC	TRBJ2-1	-	TRBV19	-
CASSPGTLILGSYEQYF	TGCGCCAGCAGTCCCGGGACTCTCATCTTAGGGTCCTACGAGCAGTACTTC	TRBJ2-7	-	TRBV5-1	-
CASSNGVHTEAFF	TGTGCCAGCAGCAACGGGGTCCACACTGAAGCTTTCTTT	TRBJ1-1	-	TRBV6-5	few
CASSQVKTGLADTQYF	TGTGCCAGCAGCCAAGTTAAGACGGGGCTTGCAGATACGCAGTATTTT	TRBJ2-3	-	TRBV7-2	few
CASRQATGSTETQYF	TGTGCCAGCAGACAAGCGACGGGGAGTACAGAGACCCAGTACTTC	TRBJ2-5	-	TRBV11-3	-
CASSLSTGTYEQYF	TGTGCCAGCAGCTTATCGACAGGGACCTACGAGCAGTACTTC	TRBJ2-7	TRBD1	TRBV11-2	few
CASSQDRVPRELFF	TGTGCCAGCAGCCAGGACAGGGTCCCTAGGGAGCTGTTTTTT	TRBJ2-2	TRBD1	TRBV9	few
CSVGGTGVSDTQYF	TGCAGCGTTGGGGGAACAGGGGTTTCAGATACGCAGTATTTT	TRBJ2-3	TRBD1	TRBV29-1	few
CASSSNKQWVYNSPLHF	TGTGCCAGCAGCTCAAATAAACAGTGGGTCTATAATTCACCCCTCCACTTT	TRBJ1-6	-	TRBV28	-
CASSSDRRRAFF	TGTGCCAGCAGCTCGGACAGGCGGAGAGCTTTCTTT	TRBJ1-1	TRBD1	TRBV11-3	few
CASSRLGREEKLFF	TGTGCCAGCAGCCGTTTGGGGAGGGAGGAAAAACTGTTTTTT	TRBJ1-4	-	TRBV7-8	few
CASSLRWELAGGQETQYF	TGTGCCAGCAGCTTACGGTGGGAACTAGCGGGGGGCCAAGAGACCCAGTACTTC	TRBJ2-5	TRBD2	TRBV7-9	few
CASTPRTGSGETQYF	TGTGCCAGCACCCCGAGAACGGGTAGTGGCGAGACCCAGTACTTC	TRBJ2-5	-	TRBV7-9	-
CASSWDPNGNIQYF	TGTGCCAGCAGCTGGGATCCTAACGGGAACATTCAGTACTTC	TRBJ2-4	-	TRBV6-5	few
CASSVEEAVQETQYF	TGTGCCAGCAGCGTAGAGGAAGCGGTACAAGAGACCCAGTACTTC	TRBJ2-5	-	TRBV9	few
CASSSSSGGANEQFF	TGTGCCAGCAGCTCCTCTAGCGGGGGGGCCAATGAGCAGTTCTTC	TRBJ2-1	TRBD2	TRBV11-2	-
CALQRDRESGYTF	TGTGCCTTACAAAGGGACAGGGAATCTGGCTACACCTTC	TRBJ1-2	TRBD1	TRBV10-3	-
CASRSGPYNSPLHF	TGTGCCAGCAGATCGGGACCGTATAATTCACCCCTCCACTTT	TRBJ1-6	-	TRBV25-1	few
CASGGVLNTEAFF	TGTGCCAGCGGAGGGGTGCTGAACACTGAAGCTTTCTTT	TRBJ1-1	-	TRBV6-1	few
CATSRRGQGNYGYTF	TGTGCCACCAGCAGACGGGGACAGGGTAACTATGGCTACACCTTC	TRBJ1-2	TRBD1	TRBV15	-
CASSLGNGGPDEQYF	TGTGCCAGCAGCTTAGGTAACGGAGGGCCCGACGAGCAGTACTTC	TRBJ2-7	-	TRBV7-9	few
CASATTVEGYGYTF	TGTGCCAGCGCTACCACCGTAGAAGGGTATGGCTACACCTTC	TRBJ1-2	-	TRBV2	-
CASSEARTFGNTIYF	TGTGCCAGCAGTGAGGCTCGGACGTTTGGAAACACCATATATTTT	TRBJ1-3	-	TRBV2	-
CASSYRGLPNYGYTF	TGTGCCAGCAGTTATCGGGGGTTACCTAACTATGGCTACACCTTC	TRBJ1-2	-	TRBV28	few
CASSATGTTYEQYF	TGCGCCAGCAGTGCGACAGGGACTACCTACGAGCAGTACTTC	TRBJ2-7	-	TRBV5-1	few
CASSSSGSNEQFF	TGTGCCAGCAGTTCGTCCGGTTCCAATGAGCAGTTCTTC	TRBJ2-1	-	TRBV25-1	-
CASSPDYEQYF	TGTGCCAGCAGTCCCGATTACGAGCAGTACTTC	TRBJ2-7	-	TRBV6-1	few
CASSLRLAGDEQFF	TGTGCCAGCAGCTTAAGGCTAGCGGGGGACGAGCAGTTCTTC	TRBJ2-1	TRBD2	TRBV7-6	-
CSVGRPPEEGNTGELFF	TGCAGCGTTGGGCGCCCCCCCGAAGAGGGGAACACCGGGGAGCTGTTTTTT	TRBJ2-2	-	TRBV29-1	-
CASSFDIDGGYTF	TGCGCCAGCAGCTTTGACATTGACGGTGGCTACACCTTC	TRBJ1-2	-	TRBV5-1	-
CASRELAGGPYEQYF	TGCGCCAGCAGGGAACTAGCGGGGGGGCCCTACGAGCAGTACTTC	TRBJ2-7	TRBD2	TRBV10-2	-
CSVRGLGEKLFF	TGCAGCGTGAGGGGGCTGGGAGAAAAACTGTTTTTT	TRBJ1-4	TRBD1	TRBV29-1	-
CASSPTGEAGANVLTF	TGTGCCAGCAGCCCAACAGGGGAGGCTGGGGCCAACGTCCTGACTTTC	TRBJ2-6	-	TRBV5-6	-
CASSPLGQGWKETQYF	TGTGCCAGCAGCCCGCTAGGACAGGGGTGGAAGGAGACCCAGTACTTC	TRBJ2-5	TRBD1	TRBV7-6	-